The present T cell receptor (beta chain) was sequenced within a study of T cell responses to AZD1222 COVID-19 vaccine. V was pared by 3 bases and J by 6 bases, with 11 bases between. The CDR3 covers 13 residues. Germline V lookup: CDR1 SGHRS, CDR2 YFSETQ. The repertoire was sequenced with immunoSEQ multiplex PCR; TCRdb's copy has only in-frame clones and lacks some. The repertoire holds some 80,000 clones, with over 60% as singletons. The sequence was collected from an adult who received the MenACWY meningococcal vaccine as a control. The chain joins TRBV5-1 to TRBJ2-3; D is perhaps TRBD1 (6 bases). The sequencing used peripheral blood, collected 28 days after the second dose of the MenACWY control vaccine. The CDR3 sequence is CASSSGQRDTQYF. For the CDR3, the DNA is TGCGCCAGCAGCTCTGGACAGAGGGATACGCAGTATTTT.